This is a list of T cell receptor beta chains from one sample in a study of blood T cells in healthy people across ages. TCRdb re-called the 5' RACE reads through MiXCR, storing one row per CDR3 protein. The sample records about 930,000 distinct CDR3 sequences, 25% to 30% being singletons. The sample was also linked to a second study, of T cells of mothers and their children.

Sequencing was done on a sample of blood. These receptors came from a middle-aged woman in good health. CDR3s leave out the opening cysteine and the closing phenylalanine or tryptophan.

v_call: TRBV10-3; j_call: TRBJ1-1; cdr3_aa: AISGSGQAMNTEAF
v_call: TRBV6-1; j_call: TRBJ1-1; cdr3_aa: ASSEWGGEAF
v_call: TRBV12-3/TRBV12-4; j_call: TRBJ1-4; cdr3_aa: ASSTYRETNEKLF
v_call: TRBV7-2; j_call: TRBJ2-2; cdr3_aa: ASVRQGGGTGELF
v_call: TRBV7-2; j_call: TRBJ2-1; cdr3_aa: ASSWPRDRVSHEQF
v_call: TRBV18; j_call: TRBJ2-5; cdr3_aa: ASSLRGYKQY
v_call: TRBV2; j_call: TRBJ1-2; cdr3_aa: ASSDGQGTIYGYT
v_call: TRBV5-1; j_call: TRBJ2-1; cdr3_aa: ASRFGLGPGEQF
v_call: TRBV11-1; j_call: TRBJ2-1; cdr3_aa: ASSLVVGVGSYNEQF
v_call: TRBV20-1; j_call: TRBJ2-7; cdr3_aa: SAREGTAEQY
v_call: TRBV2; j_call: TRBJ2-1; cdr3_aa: ASRGVGVYEQF
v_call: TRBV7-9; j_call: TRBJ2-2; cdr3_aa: ASSYPVNTGELF
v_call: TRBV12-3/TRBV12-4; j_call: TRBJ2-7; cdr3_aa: ASSLRAGLGYEQY
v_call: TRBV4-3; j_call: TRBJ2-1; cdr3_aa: ASSQGTSGGSEQF
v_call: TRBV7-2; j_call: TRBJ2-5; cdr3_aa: ASSLSGGLRQETQY
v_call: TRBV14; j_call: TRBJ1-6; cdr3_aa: ASSQELGRSPLH
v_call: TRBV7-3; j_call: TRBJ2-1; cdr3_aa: ASSWDASSYNEQF
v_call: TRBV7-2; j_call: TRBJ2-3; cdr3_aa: ASSLGRLAGTDTQY
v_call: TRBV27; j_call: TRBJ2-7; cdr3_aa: ASSIGQVDEQY
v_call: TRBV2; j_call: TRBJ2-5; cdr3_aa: ATQGGRGYQETQY